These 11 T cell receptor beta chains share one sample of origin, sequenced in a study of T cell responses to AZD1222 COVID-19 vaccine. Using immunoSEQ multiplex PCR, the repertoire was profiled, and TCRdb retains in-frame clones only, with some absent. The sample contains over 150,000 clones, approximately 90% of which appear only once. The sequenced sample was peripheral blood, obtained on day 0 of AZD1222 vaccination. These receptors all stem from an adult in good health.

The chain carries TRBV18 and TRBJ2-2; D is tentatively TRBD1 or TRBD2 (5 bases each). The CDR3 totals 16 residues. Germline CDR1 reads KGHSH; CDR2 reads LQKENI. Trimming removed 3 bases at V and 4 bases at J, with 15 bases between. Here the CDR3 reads CASSPRDRLSTGELFF. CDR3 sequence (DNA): TGTGCCAGCTCACCGAGGGACCGACTCTCCACCGGGGAGCTGTTTTTT.

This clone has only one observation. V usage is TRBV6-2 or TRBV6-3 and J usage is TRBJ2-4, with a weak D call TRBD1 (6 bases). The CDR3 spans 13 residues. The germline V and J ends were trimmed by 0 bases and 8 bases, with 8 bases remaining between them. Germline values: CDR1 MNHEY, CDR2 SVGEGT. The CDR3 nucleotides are TGTGCCAGCAGTTACTCCTCAGGGGACATTCAGTACTTC. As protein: CASSYSSGDIQYF.

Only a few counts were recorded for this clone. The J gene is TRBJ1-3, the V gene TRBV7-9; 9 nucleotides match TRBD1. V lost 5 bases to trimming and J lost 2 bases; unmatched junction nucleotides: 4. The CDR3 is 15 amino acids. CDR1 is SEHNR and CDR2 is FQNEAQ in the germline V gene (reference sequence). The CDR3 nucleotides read TGTGCCAGCAGCCTGGGACAGGGCCCTGGAAACACCATATATTTT. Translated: CASSLGQGPGNTIYF. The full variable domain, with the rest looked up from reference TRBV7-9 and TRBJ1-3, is DTGVSQNPRHKITKRGQNVTFRCDPISEHNRLYWYRQTLGQGPEFLTYFQNEAQLEKSRLLSDRFSAERPKGSFSTLEIQRTEQGDSAMYLCASSLGQGPGNTIYFGEGSWLTVV.

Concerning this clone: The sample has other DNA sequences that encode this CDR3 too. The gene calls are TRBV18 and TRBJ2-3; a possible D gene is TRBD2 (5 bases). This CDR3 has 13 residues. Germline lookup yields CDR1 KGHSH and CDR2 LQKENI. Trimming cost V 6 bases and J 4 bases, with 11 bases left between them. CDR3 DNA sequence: TGTGCCAGCTCTCCCGGACTCTCAGATACGCAGTATTTT. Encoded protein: CASSPGLSDTQYF.

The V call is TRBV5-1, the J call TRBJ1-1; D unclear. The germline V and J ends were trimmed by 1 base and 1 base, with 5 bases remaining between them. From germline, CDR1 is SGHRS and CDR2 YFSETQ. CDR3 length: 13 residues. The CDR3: CASSLRGNTEAFF. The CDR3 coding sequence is TGCGCCAGCAGCTTGCGGGGGAACACTGAAGCTTTCTTT.

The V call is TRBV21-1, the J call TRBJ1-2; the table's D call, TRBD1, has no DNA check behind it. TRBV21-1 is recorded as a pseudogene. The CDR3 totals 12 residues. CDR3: CARRQGRNGYTF. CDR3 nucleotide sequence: TGTGCCAGAAGACAGGGTAGAAATGGCTACACCTTC.

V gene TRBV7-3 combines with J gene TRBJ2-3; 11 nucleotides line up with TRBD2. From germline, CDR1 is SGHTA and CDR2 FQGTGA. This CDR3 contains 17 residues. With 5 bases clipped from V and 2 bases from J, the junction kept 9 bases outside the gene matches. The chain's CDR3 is CASSPILAGAFTDTQYF. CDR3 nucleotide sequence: TGTGCCAGCAGCCCAATACTAGCGGGGGCGTTCACAGATACGCAGTATTTT.

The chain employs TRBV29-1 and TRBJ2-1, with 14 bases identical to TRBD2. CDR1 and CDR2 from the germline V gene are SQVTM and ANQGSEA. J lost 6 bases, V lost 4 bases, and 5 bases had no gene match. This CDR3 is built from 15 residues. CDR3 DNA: TGCAGCGTTGGCATCGGACTAGCGGGGGGCAATGAGCAGTTCTTC. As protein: CSVGIGLAGGNEQFF.

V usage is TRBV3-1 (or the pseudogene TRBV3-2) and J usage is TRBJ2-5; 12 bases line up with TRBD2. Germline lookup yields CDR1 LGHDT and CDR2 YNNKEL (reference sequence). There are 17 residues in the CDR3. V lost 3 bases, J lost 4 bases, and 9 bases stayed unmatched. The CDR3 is CASSQWLAGGTGETQYF. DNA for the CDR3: TGTGCCAGCAGCCAGTGGCTAGCGGGGGGGACGGGAGAGACCCAGTACTTC.

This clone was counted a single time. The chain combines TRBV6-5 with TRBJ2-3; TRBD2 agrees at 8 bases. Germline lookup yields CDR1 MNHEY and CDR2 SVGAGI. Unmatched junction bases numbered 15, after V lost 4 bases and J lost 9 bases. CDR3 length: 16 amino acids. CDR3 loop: CASSSPGLGGVGTQYF. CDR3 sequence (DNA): TGTGCCAGCAGTTCACCGGGACTAGGGGGGGTCGGGACGCAGTATTTT.

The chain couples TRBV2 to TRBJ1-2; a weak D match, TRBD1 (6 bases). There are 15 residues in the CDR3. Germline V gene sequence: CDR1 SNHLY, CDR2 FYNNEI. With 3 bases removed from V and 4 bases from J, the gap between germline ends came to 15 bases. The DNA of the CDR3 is TGTGCCAGCAGTGACGCAGGCAGGGGAGGCTATGGCTACACCTTC. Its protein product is CASSDAGRGGYGYTF.